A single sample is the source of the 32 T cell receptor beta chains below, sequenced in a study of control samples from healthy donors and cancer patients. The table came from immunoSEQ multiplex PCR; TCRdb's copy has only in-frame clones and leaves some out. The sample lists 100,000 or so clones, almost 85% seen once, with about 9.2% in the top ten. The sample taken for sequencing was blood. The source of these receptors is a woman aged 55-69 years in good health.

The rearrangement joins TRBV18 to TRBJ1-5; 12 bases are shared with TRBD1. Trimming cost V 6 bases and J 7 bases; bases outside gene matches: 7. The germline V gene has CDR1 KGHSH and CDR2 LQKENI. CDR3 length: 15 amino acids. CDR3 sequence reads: CASSPGQGALQPQHF. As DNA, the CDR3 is TGTGCCAGCTCCCCGGGACAGGGGGCATTACAGCCCCAGCATTTT.

DNA for the CDR3: TGTGCCAGCGGGGACAAGTATGGCTACACCTTC. Amino acids: CASGDKYGYTF. The rearrangement links TRBV5-6 to TRBJ1-2; D is possibly TRBD1 (6 bases). From germline, CDR1 is SGHDT and CDR2 YYEEEE. CDR3 length: 11 amino acids. Trimming stripped 7 bases from V and 5 bases from J, with 9 bases between.

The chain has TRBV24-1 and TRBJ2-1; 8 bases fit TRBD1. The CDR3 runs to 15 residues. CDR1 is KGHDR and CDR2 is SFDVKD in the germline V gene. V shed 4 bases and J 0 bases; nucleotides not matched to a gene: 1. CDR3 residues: CATSDTGGSYNEQFF. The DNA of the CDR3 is TGTGCCACCAGTGACACAGGGGGCTCCTACAATGAGCAGTTCTTC.

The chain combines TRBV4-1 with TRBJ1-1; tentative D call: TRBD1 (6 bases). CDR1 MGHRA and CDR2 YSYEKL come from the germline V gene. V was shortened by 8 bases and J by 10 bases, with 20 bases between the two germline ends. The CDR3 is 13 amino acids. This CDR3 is CASSGGGSYGAFF. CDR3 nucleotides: TGCGCCAGCTCCGGAGGGGGTTCATACGGAGCTTTCTTT.

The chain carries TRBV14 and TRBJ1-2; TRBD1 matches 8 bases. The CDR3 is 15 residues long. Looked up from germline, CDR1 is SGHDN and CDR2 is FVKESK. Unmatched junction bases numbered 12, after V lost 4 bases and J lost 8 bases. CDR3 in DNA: TGTGCCAGCAGCCCCTACGGGATACAGGGGGTCGGCTACACCTTC. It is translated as CASSPYGIQGVGYTF. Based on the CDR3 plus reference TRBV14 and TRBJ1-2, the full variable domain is EAGVTQFPSHSVIEKGQTVTLRCDPISGHDNLYWYRRVMGKEIKFLLHFVKESKQDESGMPNNRFLAERTGGTYSTLKVQPAELEDSGVYFCASSPYGIQGVGYTFGSGTRLTVV.

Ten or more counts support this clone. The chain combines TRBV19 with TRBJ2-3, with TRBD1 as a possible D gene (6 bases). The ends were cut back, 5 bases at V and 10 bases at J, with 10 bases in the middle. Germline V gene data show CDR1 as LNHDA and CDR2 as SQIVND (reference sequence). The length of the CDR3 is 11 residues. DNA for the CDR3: TGTGCCAGTAGTGAGGGGGTACCGCAGTATTTT. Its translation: CASSEGVPQYF.

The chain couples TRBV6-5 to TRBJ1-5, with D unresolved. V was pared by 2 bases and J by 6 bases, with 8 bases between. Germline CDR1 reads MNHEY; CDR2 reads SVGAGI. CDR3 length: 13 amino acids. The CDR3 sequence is CASSYDGRQPQHF. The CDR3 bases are TGTGCCAGCAGTTACGATGGACGTCAGCCCCAGCATTTT.

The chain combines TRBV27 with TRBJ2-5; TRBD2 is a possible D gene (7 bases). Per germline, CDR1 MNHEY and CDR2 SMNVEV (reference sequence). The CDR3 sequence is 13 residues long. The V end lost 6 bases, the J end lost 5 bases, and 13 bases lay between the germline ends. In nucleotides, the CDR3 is TGTGCCAGCAGATCCGGGGGGCTGGAGACCCAGTACTTC. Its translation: CASRSGGLETQYF.

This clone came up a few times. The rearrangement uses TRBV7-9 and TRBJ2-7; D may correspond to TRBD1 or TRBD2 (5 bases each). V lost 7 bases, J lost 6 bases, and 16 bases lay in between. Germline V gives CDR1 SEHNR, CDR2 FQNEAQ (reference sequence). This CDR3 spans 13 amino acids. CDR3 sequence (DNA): TGTGCCAGCACCGGGACCGCCTCGGGCGAGCAGTACTTC. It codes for CASTGTASGEQYF.

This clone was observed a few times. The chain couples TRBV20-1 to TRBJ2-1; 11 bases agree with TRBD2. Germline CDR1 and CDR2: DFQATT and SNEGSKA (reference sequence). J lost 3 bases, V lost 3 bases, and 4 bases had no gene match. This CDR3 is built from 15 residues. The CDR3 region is CSASPLAGGYNEQFF. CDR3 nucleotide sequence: TGCAGTGCTAGTCCTCTAGCGGGGGGCTACAATGAGCAGTTCTTC.

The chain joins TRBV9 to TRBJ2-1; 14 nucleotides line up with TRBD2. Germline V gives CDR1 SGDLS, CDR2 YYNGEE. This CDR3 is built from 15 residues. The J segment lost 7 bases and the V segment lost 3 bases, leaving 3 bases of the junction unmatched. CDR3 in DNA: TGTGCCAGCAGCGAGGGACTAGCGGGGGTTAATGAGCAGTTCTTC. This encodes CASSEGLAGVNEQFF.

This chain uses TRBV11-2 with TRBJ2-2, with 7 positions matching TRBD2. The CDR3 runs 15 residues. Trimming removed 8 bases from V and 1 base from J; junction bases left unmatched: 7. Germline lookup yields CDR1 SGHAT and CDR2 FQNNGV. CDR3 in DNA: TGTGCCAGCGAGCGGGGCCTCGGGAACACCGGGGAGCTGTTTTTT. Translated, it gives CASERGLGNTGELFF. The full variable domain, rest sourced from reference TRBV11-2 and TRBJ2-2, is EAGVAQSPRYKIIEKRQSVAFWCNPISGHATLYWYQQILGQGPKLLIQFQNNGVVDDSQLPKDRFSAERLKGVDSTLKIQPAKLEDSAVYLCASERGLGNTGELFFGEGSRLTVL.

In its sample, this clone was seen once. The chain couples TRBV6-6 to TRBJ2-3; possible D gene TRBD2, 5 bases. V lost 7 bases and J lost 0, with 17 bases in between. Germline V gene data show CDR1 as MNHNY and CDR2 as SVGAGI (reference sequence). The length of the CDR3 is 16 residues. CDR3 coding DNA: TGTGCCAGCACAGGTGACGGGGTTGCTAGCACAGATACGCAGTATTTT. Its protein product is CASTGDGVASTDTQYF.

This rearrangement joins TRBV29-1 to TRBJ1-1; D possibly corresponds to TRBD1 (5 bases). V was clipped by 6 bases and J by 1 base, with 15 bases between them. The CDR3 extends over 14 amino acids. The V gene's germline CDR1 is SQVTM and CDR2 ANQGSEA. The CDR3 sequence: CSVGGRGGNTEAFF. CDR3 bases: TGCAGCGTCGGTGGGCGGGGCGGGAACACTGAAGCTTTCTTT.

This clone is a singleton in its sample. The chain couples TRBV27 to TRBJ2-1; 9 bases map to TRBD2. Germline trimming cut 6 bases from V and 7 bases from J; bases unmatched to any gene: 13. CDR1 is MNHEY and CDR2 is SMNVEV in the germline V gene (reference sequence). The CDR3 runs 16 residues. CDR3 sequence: CASSPYSGSGVNEQFF. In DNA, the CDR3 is TGTGCCAGCAGCCCTTATAGCGGGAGTGGGGTAAATGAGCAGTTCTTC.

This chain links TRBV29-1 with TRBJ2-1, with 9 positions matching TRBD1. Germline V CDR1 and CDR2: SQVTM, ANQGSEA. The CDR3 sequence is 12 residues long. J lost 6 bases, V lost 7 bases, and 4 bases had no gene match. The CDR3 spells CSGRTGVNEQFF. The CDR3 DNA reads TGCAGCGGCCGGACAGGGGTCAATGAGCAGTTCTTC.

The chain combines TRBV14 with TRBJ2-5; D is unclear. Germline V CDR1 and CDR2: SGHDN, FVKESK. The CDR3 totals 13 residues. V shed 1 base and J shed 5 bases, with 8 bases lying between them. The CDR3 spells CASSQVAGETQYF. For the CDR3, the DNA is TGTGCCAGCAGCCAAGTGGCCGGGGAGACCCAGTACTTC.

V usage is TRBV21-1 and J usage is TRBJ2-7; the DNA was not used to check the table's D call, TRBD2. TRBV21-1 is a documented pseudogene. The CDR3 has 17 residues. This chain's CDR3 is CASAYLAGERFGYEQYF. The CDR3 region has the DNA TGTGCCAGCGCGTATCTAGCGGGAGAAAGGTTTGGCTACGAGCAGTACTTC.

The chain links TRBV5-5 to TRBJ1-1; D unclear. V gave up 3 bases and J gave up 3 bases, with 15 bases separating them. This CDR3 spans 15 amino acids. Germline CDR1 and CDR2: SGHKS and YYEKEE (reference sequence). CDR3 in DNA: TGTGCCAGCAGCTCGTTTGCGGGCGAGTACACTGAAGCTTTCTTT. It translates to CASSSFAGEYTEAFF. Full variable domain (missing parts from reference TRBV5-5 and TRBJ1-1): DAGVTQSPTHLIKTRGQQVTLRCSPISGHKSVSWYQQVLGQGPQFIFQYYEKEERGRGNFPDRFSARQFPNYSSELNVNALLLGDSALYLCASSSFAGEYTEAFFGQGTRLTVV.

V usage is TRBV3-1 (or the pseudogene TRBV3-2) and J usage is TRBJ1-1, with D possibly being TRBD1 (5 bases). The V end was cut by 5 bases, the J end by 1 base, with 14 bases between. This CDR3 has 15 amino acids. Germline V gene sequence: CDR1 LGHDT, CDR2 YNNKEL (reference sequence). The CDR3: CASSDPRAGNTEAFF. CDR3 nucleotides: TGTGCCAGCAGCGACCCCAGGGCGGGGAACACTGAAGCTTTCTTT.

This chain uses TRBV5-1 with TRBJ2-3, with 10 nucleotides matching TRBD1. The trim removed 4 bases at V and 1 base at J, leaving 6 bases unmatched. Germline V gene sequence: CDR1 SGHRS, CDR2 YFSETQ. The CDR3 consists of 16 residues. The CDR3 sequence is CASSLLTGGGTDTQYF. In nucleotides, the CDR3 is TGCGCCAGCAGCCTACTGACAGGGGGCGGCACAGATACGCAGTATTTT.

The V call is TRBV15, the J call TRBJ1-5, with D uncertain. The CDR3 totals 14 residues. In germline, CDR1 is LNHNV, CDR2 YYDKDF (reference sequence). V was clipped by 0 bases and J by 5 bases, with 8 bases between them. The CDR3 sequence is CATSRDSPYQPQHF. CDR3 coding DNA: TGTGCCACCAGCAGAGACAGTCCGTATCAGCCCCAGCATTTT.

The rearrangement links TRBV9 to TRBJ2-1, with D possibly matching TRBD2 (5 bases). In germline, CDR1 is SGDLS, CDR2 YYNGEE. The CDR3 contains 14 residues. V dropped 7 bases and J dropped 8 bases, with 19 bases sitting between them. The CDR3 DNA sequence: TGTGCCAGCTGGGGAGAGGCCGGTTGGGATGAGCAGTTCTTC. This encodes CASWGEAGWDEQFF.

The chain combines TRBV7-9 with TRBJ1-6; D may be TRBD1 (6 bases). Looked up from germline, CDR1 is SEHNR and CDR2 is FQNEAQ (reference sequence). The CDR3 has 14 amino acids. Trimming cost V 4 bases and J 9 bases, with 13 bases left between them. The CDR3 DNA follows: TGTGCCAGCAGCTCTGGGACACATCTTTCACCCCTCCACTTT. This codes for CASSSGTHLSPLHF.

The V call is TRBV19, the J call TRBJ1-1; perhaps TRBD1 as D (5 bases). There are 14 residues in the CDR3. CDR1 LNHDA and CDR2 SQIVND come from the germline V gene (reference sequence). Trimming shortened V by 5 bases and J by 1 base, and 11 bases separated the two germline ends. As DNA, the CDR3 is TGTGCCAGTAGTGTGCCAGGGAGGAACACTGAAGCTTTCTTT. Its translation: CASSVPGRNTEAFF.

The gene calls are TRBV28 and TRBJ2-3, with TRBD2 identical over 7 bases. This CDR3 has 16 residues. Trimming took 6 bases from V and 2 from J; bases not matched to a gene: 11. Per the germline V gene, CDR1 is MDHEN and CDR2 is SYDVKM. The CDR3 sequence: CASSLLGEGNTDTQYF. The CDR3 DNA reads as TGTGCCAGCAGCCTTCTAGGGGAGGGGAACACAGATACGCAGTATTTT. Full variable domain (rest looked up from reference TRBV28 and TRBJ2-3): DVKVTQSSRYLVKRTGEKVFLECVQDMDHENMFWYRQDPGLGLRLIYFSYDVKMKEKGDIPEGYSVSREKKERFSLILESASTNQTSMYLCASSLLGEGNTDTQYFGPGTRLTVL.

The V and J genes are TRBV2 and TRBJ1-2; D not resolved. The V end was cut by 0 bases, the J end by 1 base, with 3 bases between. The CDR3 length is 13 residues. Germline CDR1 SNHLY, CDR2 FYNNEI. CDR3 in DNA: TGTGCCAGCAGTGAAGCGGGTAACTATGGCTACACCTTC. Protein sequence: CASSEAGNYGYTF.

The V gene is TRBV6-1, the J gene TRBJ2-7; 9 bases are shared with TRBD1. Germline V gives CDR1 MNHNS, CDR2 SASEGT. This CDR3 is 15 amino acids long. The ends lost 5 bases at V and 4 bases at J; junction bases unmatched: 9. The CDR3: CASSPREQGAYEQYF. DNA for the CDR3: TGTGCCAGCAGTCCCCGGGAACAGGGGGCGTACGAGCAGTACTTC.

The CDR3 DNA reads TGTGCCAGCAGCTTCGGGACAGGGCATGGAGATACGCAGTATTTT. This encodes CASSFGTGHGDTQYF. The chain has TRBV14 and TRBJ2-3; 9 bases are shared with TRBD1. Germline assignment: CDR1 SGHDN and CDR2 FVKESK. CDR3 length: 15 amino acids. J lost 5 bases, V lost 5 bases, and 8 bases had no gene match.

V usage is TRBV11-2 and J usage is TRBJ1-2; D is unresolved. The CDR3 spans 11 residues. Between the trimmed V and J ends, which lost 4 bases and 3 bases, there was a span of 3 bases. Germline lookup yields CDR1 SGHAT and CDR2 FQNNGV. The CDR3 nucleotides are TGTGCCAGCAGCTCCGACTATGGCTACACCTTC. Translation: CASSSDYGYTF.

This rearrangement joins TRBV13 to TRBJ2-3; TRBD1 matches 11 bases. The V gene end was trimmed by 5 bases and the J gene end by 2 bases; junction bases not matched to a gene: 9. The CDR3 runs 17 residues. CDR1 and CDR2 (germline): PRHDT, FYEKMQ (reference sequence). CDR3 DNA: TGTGCCAGCAGCAAAGCCGGACAGGGGGCCTTCACAGATACGCAGTATTTT. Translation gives CASSKAGQGAFTDTQYF.

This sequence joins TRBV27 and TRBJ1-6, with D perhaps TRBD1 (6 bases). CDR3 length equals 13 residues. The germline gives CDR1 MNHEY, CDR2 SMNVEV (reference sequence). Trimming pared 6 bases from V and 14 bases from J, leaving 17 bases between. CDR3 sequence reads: CASRGASFEALHF. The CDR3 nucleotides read TGTGCCAGCAGGGGGGCCTCCTTTGAGGCCCTCCACTTT.